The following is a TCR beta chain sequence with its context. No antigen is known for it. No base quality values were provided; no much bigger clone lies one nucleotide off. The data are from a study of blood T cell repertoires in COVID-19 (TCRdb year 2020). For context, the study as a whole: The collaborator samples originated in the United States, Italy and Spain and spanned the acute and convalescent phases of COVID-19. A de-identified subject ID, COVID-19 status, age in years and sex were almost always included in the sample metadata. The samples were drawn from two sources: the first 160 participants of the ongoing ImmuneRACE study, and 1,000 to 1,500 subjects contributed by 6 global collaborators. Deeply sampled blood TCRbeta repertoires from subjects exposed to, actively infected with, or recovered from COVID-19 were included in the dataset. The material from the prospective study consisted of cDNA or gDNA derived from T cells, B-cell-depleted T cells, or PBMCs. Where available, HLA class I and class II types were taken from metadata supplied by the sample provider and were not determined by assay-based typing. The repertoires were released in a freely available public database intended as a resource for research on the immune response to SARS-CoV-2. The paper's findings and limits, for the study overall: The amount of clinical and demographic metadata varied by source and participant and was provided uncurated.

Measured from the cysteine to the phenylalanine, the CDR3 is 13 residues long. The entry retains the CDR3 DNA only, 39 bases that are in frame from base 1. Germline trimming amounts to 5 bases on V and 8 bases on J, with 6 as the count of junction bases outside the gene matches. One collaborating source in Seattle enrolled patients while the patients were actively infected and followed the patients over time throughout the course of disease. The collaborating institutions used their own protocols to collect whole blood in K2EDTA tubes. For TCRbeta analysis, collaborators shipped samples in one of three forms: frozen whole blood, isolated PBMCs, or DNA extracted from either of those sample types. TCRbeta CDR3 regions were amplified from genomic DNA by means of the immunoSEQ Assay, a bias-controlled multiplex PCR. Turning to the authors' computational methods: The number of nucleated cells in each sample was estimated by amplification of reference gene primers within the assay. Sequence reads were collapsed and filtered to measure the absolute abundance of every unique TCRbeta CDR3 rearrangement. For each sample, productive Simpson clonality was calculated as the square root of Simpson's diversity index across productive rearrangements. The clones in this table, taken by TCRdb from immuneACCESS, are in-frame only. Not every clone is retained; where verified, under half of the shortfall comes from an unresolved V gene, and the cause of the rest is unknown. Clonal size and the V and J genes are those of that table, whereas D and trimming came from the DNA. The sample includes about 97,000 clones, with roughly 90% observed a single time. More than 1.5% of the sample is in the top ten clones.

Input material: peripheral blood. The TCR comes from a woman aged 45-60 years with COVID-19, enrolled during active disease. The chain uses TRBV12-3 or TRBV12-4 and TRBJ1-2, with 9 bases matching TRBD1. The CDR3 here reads CASSPYRGHGYTF. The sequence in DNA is TGTGCCAGCAGTCCATACAGGGGGCACGGCTACACCTTC.